In this sample, the clone carrying this TCR beta chain turned up many times. The data originate from a study of neurological immune-mediated disorders. TCRdb re-derived calls from the 5' RACE reads in MiXCR, one entry per CDR3 protein. In the table there are about 39,000 distinct CDR3 sequences, roughly 6.9% of which are singletons. Germline lookup yields CDR1 ENHRY and CDR2 SYGVKD. Trimming took off 6 bases at V and 2 bases at J, with 10 bases between the two ends. The CDR3 has 13 residues. The sample taken for sequencing was CD4+ T cells from blood. V gene TRBV10-3 combines with J gene TRBJ1-1, with D unresolved. The origin of this receptor is a man aged 50 to 59 in good health. DNA for the CDR3: TGTGCCATCAGGGGAGGTGGAAACACTGAAGCTTTCTTT. It yields the protein CAIRGGGNTEAFF.